This T cell receptor beta chain emerged from a study of CD8 T cells in ankylosing spondylitis. Library preparation for TCR beta used quantitative 5'-RACE with molecular barcodes. One entry per CDR3 protein, called by TCRdb with MiXCR from the 5' RACE reads. The repertoire holds around 770,000 distinct CDR3 sequences, 10% to 15% seen once, with roughly 0.51% in the top ten. Study-level findings and limits: Peripheral blood samples showed relatively rare disease-linked clones, and these clones were CD8+. What seemed typical of ankylosing spondylitis blood was a TCR beta motif built from several highly homologous variants. Reports say disease-linked clones showed up significantly more in matched ankylosing spondylitis synovial fluid.

Only a few counts were recorded for this clonotype. The antigen remains undetermined. The V gene lost 2 bases and the J gene lost 4 bases, with 20 bases spanning the gap. Germline V lookup: CDR1 MGHRA, CDR2 YSYEKL. This CDR3 spans 17 amino acids. The chain links TRBV4-1 to TRBJ1-2; possible D gene TRBD1, 6 bases. This clonotype originated in a male donor with ankylosing spondylitis. Sequencing input: blood, either unsorted or a sorted T cell fraction (not recorded which). As DNA, the CDR3 is TGCGCCAGCAGCCAATTCGGGGGCGAAACCCTCGCCTATGGCTACACCTTC. Its protein is CASSQFGGETLAYGYTF.